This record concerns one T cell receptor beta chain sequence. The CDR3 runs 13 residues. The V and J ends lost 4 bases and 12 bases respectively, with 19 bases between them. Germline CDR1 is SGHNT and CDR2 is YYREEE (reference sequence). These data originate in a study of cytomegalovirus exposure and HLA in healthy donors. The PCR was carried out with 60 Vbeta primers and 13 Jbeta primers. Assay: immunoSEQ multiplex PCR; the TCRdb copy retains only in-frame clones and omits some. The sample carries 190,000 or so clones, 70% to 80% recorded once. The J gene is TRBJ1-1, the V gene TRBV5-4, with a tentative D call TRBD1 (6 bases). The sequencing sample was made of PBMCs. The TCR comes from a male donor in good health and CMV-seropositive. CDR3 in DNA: TGTGCCAGCAGCCAGGACAGCTTAGATATTACTTTCTTT. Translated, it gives CASSQDSLDITFF.